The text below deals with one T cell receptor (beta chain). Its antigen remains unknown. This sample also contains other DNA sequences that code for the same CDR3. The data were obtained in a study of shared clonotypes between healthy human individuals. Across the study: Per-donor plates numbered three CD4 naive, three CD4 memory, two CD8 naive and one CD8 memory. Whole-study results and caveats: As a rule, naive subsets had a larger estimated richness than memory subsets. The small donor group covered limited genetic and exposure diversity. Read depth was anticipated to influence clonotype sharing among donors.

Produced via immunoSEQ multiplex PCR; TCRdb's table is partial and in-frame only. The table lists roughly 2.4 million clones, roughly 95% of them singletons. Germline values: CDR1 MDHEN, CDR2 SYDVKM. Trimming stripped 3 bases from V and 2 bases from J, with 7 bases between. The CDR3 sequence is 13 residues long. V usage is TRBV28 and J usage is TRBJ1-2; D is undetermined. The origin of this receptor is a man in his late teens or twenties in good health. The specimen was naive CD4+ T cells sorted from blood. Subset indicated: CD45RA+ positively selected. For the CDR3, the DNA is TGTGCCAGCAGTTTTGCCGGGAACTATGGCTACACCTTC. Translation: CASSFAGNYGYTF.